This TCR beta chain was sequenced in a study of CD8 T cells in ankylosing spondylitis. Notes on the study in general: Earlier studies detected some motif variants in reactive arthritis synovial fluid and blood. Typical of ankylosing spondylitis blood, it appeared, was a TCR beta motif of 7 or 8 highly homologous variants. CD8+ by phenotype, disease-linked clones were relatively rare in peripheral blood. Disease-linked clones reportedly concentrated significantly in matched ankylosing spondylitis synovial fluid.

Germline V CDR1 and CDR2: LNHDA, SQIVND (reference sequence). The CDR3 runs to 17 residues. V shed 0 bases and J shed 0 bases, with 14 bases lying between them. This clonotype was seen more than once but under ten times. What it recognizes is unknown. Quantitative 5'-RACE with molecular barcodes generated TCR beta libraries. A single record per CDR3 protein comes from TCRdb applying MiXCR to the 5' RACE reads. Of 200,000 to 250,000 distinct CDR3 sequences listed, about 18% are singletons. Material: blood, either unsorted or a sorted T cell fraction (not recorded which). This receptor was obtained from a male donor with ankylosing spondylitis. The chain is built from TRBV19 and TRBJ2-5; D gene unclear. CDR3 in amino acids: CASSIDPRREYQETQYF. DNA of the CDR3: TGTGCCAGTAGTATAGATCCGAGGAGAGAGTACCAAGAGACCCAGTACTTC.